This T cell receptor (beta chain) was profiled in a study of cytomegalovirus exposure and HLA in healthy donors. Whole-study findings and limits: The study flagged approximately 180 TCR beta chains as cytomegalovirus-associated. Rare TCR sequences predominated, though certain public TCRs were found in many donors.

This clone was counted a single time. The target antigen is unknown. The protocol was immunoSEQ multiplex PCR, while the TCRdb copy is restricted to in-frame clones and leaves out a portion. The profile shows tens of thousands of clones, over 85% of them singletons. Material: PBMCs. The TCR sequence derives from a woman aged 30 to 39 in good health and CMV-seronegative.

Here the CDR3 DNA reads TGTGCCTGGAGTGTACCGCAGGGATTGGGGAACACTGAAGCTTTCTTT. Protein: CAWSVPQGLGNTEAFF. The V call is TRBV30, the J call TRBJ1-1, with D perhaps matching TRBD1 (5 bases). V was cut by 0 bases and J by 1 base, with 15 bases left in between. The germline gives CDR1 GTSNPN, CDR2 SVGIG (reference sequence). The CDR3 is made up of 16 amino acids. The full variable domain, its missing parts supplied by reference TRBV30 and TRBJ1-1, is SQTIHQWPATLVQPVGSPLSLECTVEGTSNPNLYWYRQAAGRGLQLLFYSVGIGQISSEVPQNLSASRPQDRQFILSSKKLLLSDSGFYLCAWSVPQGLGNTEAFFGQGTRLTVV.